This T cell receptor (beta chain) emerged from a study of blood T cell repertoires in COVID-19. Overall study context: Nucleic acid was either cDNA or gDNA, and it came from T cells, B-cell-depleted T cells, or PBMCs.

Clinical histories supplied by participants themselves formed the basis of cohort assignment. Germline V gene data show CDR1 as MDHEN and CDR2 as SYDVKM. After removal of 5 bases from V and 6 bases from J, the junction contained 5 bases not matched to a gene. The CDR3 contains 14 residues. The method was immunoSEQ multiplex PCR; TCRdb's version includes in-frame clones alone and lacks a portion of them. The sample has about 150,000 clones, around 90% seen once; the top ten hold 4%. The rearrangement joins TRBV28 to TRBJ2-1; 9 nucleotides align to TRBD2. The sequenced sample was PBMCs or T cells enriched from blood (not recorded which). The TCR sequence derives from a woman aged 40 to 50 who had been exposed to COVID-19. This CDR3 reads CASSSPSGINEQFF. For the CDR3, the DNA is TGTGCCAGCAGTAGTCCTAGCGGGATCAATGAGCAGTTCTTC.